The 27 T cell receptor beta chains given below trace back to one sample, sequenced in a study of persistence of HIV-infected CD4 T cells. No antigens are known for them. Sequencing used immunoSEQ version 4 in survey mode. Measured with immunoSEQ multiplex PCR; TCRdb has only the in-frame clones, and not every one. The data contain approximately 18,000 clones, 65% of them singletons. The stimulus was an HIV-1 Gag 15-mer peptide pool, 1 ug/peptide/mL. Responding CD4+ T cells were sorted by upregulation of both CD40 ligand and CD69. The sequenced sample was CD4+ T cells sorted from PBMCs after 18-hour stimulation, obtained from a patient who received antiretroviral therapy. The receptor source for this set is an adult woman with HIV who was CMV-seropositive.

This clone has just a few counts. The DNA for the CDR3 is TGTGCCAGCAGCCCCGGAGGCGGGGGGAGCGTTGGTGAGCAGTTCTTC. Translated: CASSPGGGGSVGEQFF. The rearrangement joins TRBV9 to TRBJ2-1; 8 bases line up with TRBD2. Germline trimming cut 4 bases from V and 9 bases from J; bases unmatched to any gene: 15. Looked up from germline, CDR1 is SGDLS and CDR2 is YYNGEE. The CDR3 is made up of 16 amino acids.

This clone was seen only a few times. For the CDR3, the DNA is TGTGCCAGCAGGCTCGACAGGGATTTAGGCGAGCAGTACGTC. Translation gives CASRLDRDLGEQYV. The chain couples TRBV2 to TRBJ2-7, with 7 bases matching TRBD1. The germline gives CDR1 SNHLY, CDR2 FYNNEI. The CDR3 is 14 amino acids. V trimming: 6 bases; J trimming: 6 bases; junction bases outside the gene matches: 11.

CDR3 DNA sequence: TGTGCCAGCAGCGTAGGGGGCGGGAGGTTGGGGCATGAGCAGTTCTTC. Protein: CASSVGGGRLGHEQFF. The genes are TRBV9 and TRBJ2-1; 8 positions agree with TRBD2. V was clipped by 0 bases and J by 8 bases; unmatched bases: 10. The germline gives CDR1 SGDLS, CDR2 YYNGEE. This CDR3 region has 16 residues.

V gene TRBV12-3 or TRBV12-4 combines with J gene TRBJ1-1, with 7 bases matching TRBD1. The CDR3 consists of 13 residues. The V gene end was trimmed by 10 bases and the J gene end by 0 bases; junction bases not matched to a gene: 5. The CDR3 coding sequence is TGTGCCACCGGGGACAGCATGAACACTGAAGCTTTCTTT. This sequence encodes CATGDSMNTEAFF.

This clone was seen only a few times. The chain carries TRBV1 and TRBJ2-5; no check of the table's D call, TRBD2, against the DNA was made. TRBV1 is recorded as a pseudogene. CDR3 length equals 15 residues. The CDR3 bases are TGCACCAGCAGTATTCAGGGACTAGCCCCTGGGACCCAGTACTTC. Translated, it gives CTSSIQGLAPGTQYF.

This chain joins TRBV5-5 and TRBJ2-3; no definite D call. CDR1 is SGHKS and CDR2 is YYEKEE in the germline V gene (reference sequence). The CDR3 is made up of 12 amino acids. The germline V and J ends were trimmed by 0 bases and 4 bases, with 3 bases remaining between them. Written as DNA, the CDR3 is TGTGCCAGCAGCTTGGAGGCAGATACGCAGTATTTT. It yields the protein CASSLEADTQYF.

The rearrangement uses TRBV10-3 and TRBJ2-2; weak D call: TRBD1 (5 bases). From germline, CDR1 is ENHRY and CDR2 SYGVKD. CDR3 size: 14 residues. The ends were cut back, 5 bases at V and 6 bases at J, with 13 bases in the middle. The CDR3 DNA is TGTGCCATCAGTCAGGGTGGGAAGGCCGGGGAGCTGTTTTTT. This codes for CAISQGGKAGELFF.

This clone was picked up a small number of times. The V gene is TRBV5-1, the J gene TRBJ2-3; 10 nucleotides line up with TRBD2. The CDR3 is 14 residues long. V lost 3 bases, J lost 5 bases, and 3 bases stayed unmatched. CDR1 and CDR2 from the germline V gene are SGHRS and YFSETQ. The CDR3 region is CASSSAGGQDTQYF. The DNA for the CDR3 is TGCGCCAGCAGCTCAGCGGGGGGGCAAGATACGCAGTATTTT.

This clone was detected only a few times. J is TRBJ1-5 and V is TRBV10-3; D perhaps matches TRBD1 (6 bases). The CDR3 sequence is 17 residues long. The germline V gene has CDR1 ENHRY and CDR2 SYGVKD. Trimming removed 0 bases from V and 9 bases from J, with 21 bases in between. The chain's CDR3 is CAISESVGGGSRGPQHF. In DNA, the CDR3 is TGTGCCATCAGTGAGTCGGTGGGAGGGGGGTCTCGGGGGCCCCAGCATTTT.

Only a few counts were recorded for this clone. The rearrangement links TRBV6-5 to TRBJ1-2; unclear D gene. V was pared by 7 bases and J by 4 bases, with 16 bases between. The CDR3 spans 14 residues. The germline V gene encodes CDR1 MNHEY and CDR2 SVGAGI. The DNA for the CDR3 is TGTGCCAGCACTTCCTTGAAACTAAGCTATGGCTACACCTTC. Its protein is CASTSLKLSYGYTF.

The DNA of the CDR3 is TGTGCCAGTAGAGAAAGGGGATTGGGAACTGAAGCTTTCTTT. The encoded protein is CASRERGLGTEAFF. The chain links TRBV19 to TRBJ1-1, with D tentatively TRBD1 (5 bases). Trimming left V 6 bases short and J 5 bases short, with 16 bases between. The length of the CDR3 is 14 residues. Germline assignment: CDR1 LNHDA and CDR2 SQIVND (reference sequence).

The rearrangement uses TRBV5-1 and TRBJ2-1, with TRBD2 matching 8 bases. There are 14 residues in the CDR3. Losses at the gene ends were 3 bases for V and 10 bases for J; bases not matched to a gene: 9. Germline V CDR1 and CDR2: SGHRS, YFSETQ. The CDR3 loop reads CASSSSSGGTEQFF. The CDR3 nucleotides read TGCGCCAGCAGCTCTTCGTCGGGGGGGACAGAGCAGTTCTTC.

V is TRBV19 and J is TRBJ2-2; no firm D call. Trimming took off 3 bases at V and 6 bases at J, with 11 bases between the two ends. The CDR3 is 14 residues long. Germline V gives CDR1 LNHDA, CDR2 SQIVND (reference sequence). The CDR3 DNA is TGTGCCAGTAGTATCGGTGCCGGACCCGGGGAGCTGTTTTTT. Its protein product is CASSIGAGPGELFF.

The chain recombines TRBV27 with TRBJ2-7, with TRBD1 matching 8 bases. CDR1 and CDR2 from the germline V gene are MNHEY and SMNVEV (reference sequence). Trimming removed 5 bases from V and 6 bases from J; junction bases left unmatched: 15. The CDR3 runs 16 residues. CDR3 nucleotide sequence: TGTGCCAGCAGTACCCCCTCCGGGACCCAGGGGGCCGAGCAGTACTTC. This sequence encodes CASSTPSGTQGAEQYF.

The rearrangement links TRBV30 to TRBJ1-2; 9 nucleotides line up with TRBD1. The CDR3 consists of 13 residues. J was trimmed by 6 bases and V by 4 bases; bases with no gene match: 6. Germline CDR1 GTSNPN, CDR2 SVGIG (reference sequence). The CDR3 nucleotides read TGTGCCTGGACCCCGGGACAGGGAAATGGCTACACCTTC. Its protein is CAWTPGQGNGYTF.

The rearrangement uses TRBV6-6 and TRBJ1-1; 9 bases match TRBD1. The CDR3 runs to 13 residues. V dropped 5 bases and J dropped 7; count of bases not matched to a gene: 5. Germline CDR1 reads MNHNY; CDR2 reads SVGAGI (reference sequence). The CDR3 DNA follows: TGTGCCAGCAGTCTCCGACAGGGGGGTGAAGCTTTCTTT. Its translation is CASSLRQGGEAFF.

This clone was counted between two and nine times. V and J are TRBV5-1 and TRBJ1-4, with D hard to call. The CDR3 is 14 residues long. Trimming pared 0 bases from V and 4 bases from J, leaving 7 bases between. Germline loops: CDR1 SGHRS, CDR2 YFSETQ. Written as DNA, the CDR3 is TGCGCCAGCAGCTTGGGTAGGCTTAATGAAAAACTGTTTTTT. Translated, it gives CASSLGRLNEKLFF.

The rearrangement joins TRBV5-1 to TRBJ2-3; no definite D call. This CDR3 comprises 12 residues. V was trimmed by 5 bases and J by 0 bases, leaving 4 bases between them. Germline V gene lookup returns CDR1 SGHRS and CDR2 YFSETQ. The chain's CDR3 is CASSQSTDTQYF. CDR3 DNA: TGCGCCAGCAGTCAGAGCACAGATACGCAGTATTTT.

The chain couples TRBV10-1 to TRBJ1-1; D not resolved. Germline V gives CDR1 WNHNN, CDR2 SYGVQD (reference sequence). The CDR3 loop spans 13 amino acids. V was shortened by 0 bases and J by 1 base, with 3 bases between the two germline ends. In nucleotides, the CDR3 is TGCGCCAGCAGTGAGTCGCCGAACACTGAAGCTTTCTTT. Translated, it gives CASSESPNTEAFF.

The rearrangement links TRBV9 to TRBJ1-5; D is possibly TRBD1 (5 bases). The CDR3 contains 15 residues. Germline values: CDR1 SGDLS, CDR2 YYNGEE. Deletions cut 4 bases from V and 11 bases from J, with 22 bases between. The CDR3 sequence is CASSTYGHPGEAQHF. The CDR3, as DNA: TGTGCCAGCAGCACCTACGGACACCCGGGGGAGGCCCAGCATTTT.

The chain joins TRBV19 to TRBJ1-2; possibly TRBD1 for D (6 bases). Germline values: CDR1 LNHDA, CDR2 SQIVND (reference sequence). Trimming took 5 bases from V and 3 from J, leaving 13 bases between them. The CDR3 totals 14 residues. CDR3 coding DNA: TGTGCCAGTAGTGCCAGGGACACGGACTATGGCTACACCTTC. The encoded protein is CASSARDTDYGYTF.

This sequence joins TRBV7-9 and TRBJ1-3; D is ambiguous. CDR1 is SEHNR and CDR2 is FQNEAQ in the germline V gene (reference sequence). Trimming removed 0 bases at V and 6 bases at J, with 9 bases between. The CDR3 runs to 14 residues. CDR3 in amino acids: CASSLAGLVNTIYF. For the CDR3, the DNA is TGTGCCAGCAGCTTAGCAGGGCTTGTAAACACCATATATTTT.

The chain uses TRBV9 and TRBJ2-5; 12 bases fit TRBD1. The CDR3 runs to 16 residues. The ends lost 3 bases at V and 1 base at J; junction bases unmatched: 4. CDR1 and CDR2 from the germline V gene are SGDLS and YYNGEE. The CDR3: CASSEGTGGFQETQYF. DNA for the CDR3: TGTGCCAGCAGCGAGGGGACAGGGGGCTTCCAAGAGACCCAGTACTTC. The full variable domain, rest sourced from reference TRBV9 and TRBJ2-5, is DSGVTQTPKHLITATGQRVTLRCSPRSGDLSVYWYQQSLDQGLQFLIQYYNGEERAKGNILERFSAQQFPDLHSELNLSSLELGDSALYFCASSEGTGGFQETQYFGPGTRLLVL.

This chain uses TRBV27 with TRBJ1-2; 10 nucleotides line up with TRBD1. V lost 5 bases, J lost 8 bases, and 5 bases stayed unmatched. The CDR3 runs to 13 residues. The germline V gene encodes CDR1 MNHEY and CDR2 SMNVEV (reference sequence). This CDR3 reads CASSPDRGWGYTF. The CDR3 bases are TGTGCCAGCAGTCCGGACAGGGGGTGGGGCTACACCTTC.

The chain uses TRBV3-1 (or the pseudogene TRBV3-2) and TRBJ1-2; 7 nucleotides align to TRBD1. Unmatched junction bases numbered 6, after V lost 4 bases and J lost 4 bases. Germline loops: CDR1 LGHDT, CDR2 YNNKEL (reference sequence). The CDR3 sequence is 14 residues long. CDR3 coding DNA: TGTGCCAGCAGCCGCCGGGACAGCTTCTATGGCTACACCTTC. Its translation is CASSRRDSFYGYTF.

The V gene is TRBV7-8, the J gene TRBJ2-2; unclear D gene. Per germline, CDR1 SGHVS and CDR2 FQNEAQ. CDR3 length: 14 residues. The V and J ends lost 5 bases and 5 bases respectively, with 12 bases between them. The CDR3 is CASSPIRGTGELFF. The CDR3 DNA reads TGTGCCAGCAGCCCAATAAGAGGAACCGGGGAGCTGTTTTTT. The whole variable domain, filled in from reference TRBV7-8 and TRBJ2-2, reads GAGVSQSPRYKVAKRGQDVALRCDPISGHVSLFWYQQALGQGPEFLTYFQNEAQLDKSGLPSDRFFAERPEGSVSTLKIQRTQQEDSAVYLCASSPIRGTGELFFGEGSRLTVL.

The chain links TRBV3-1 (or the pseudogene TRBV3-2) to TRBJ2-3, with D maybe TRBD2 (6 bases). The V and J ends lost 1 base and 1 base respectively, with 9 bases between them. The CDR3 covers 15 residues. CDR1 is LGHDT, CDR2 YNNKEL, per germline (reference sequence). The CDR3 here is CASSQGGLRTDTQYF. In DNA form, the CDR3 reads TGTGCCAGCAGCCAAGGGGGACTTCGCACAGATACGCAGTATTTT.